This T cell receptor beta chain was identified during a study of technical replicates of blood from a handful of donors. Sequencing used immunoSEQ multiplex PCR; TCRdb keeps in-frame clones, though not all of them. The sample has approximately 13,000 clones; 65% to 90% are singletons. This CDR3 contains 16 residues. Trimming removed 1 base from V and 1 base from J; junction bases left unmatched: 4. Germline lookup yields CDR1 LNHNV and CDR2 YYDKDF (reference sequence). Sequencing was done on a sample of PBMCs. The source is a human donor in good health. The chain couples TRBV15 to TRBJ2-5; 9 nucleotides line up with TRBD2. The CDR3: CATSRVPSGAQETQYF. The CDR3 region has the DNA TGTGCCACCAGCAGAGTGCCTAGCGGGGCCCAAGAGACCCAGTACTTC.